Presented here are 15 T cell receptor beta chains from one specimen sequenced in a study of T cells in Graves' hyperthyroidism and ophthalmopathy. RNA transcripts were the template for amplifying TCR beta CDR3 regions. A first-round RT-PCR of the TCR CDR3 used the HTBI primer set. Each CDR3 protein gets one entry after TCRdb re-called the multiplex PCR reads with MiXCR. The sample lists roughly 180,000 distinct CDR3 sequences; approximately 17% were seen once. Sequenced: blood. Receptors were obtained from a woman in her forties or fifties with Graves' hyperthyroidism.

This clonotype was found many times. This sequence joins TRBV6-5 and TRBJ1-1; D ambiguous. Germline V gene lookup returns CDR1 MNHEY and CDR2 SVGAGI. Between the trimmed V and J ends, which lost 0 bases and 8 bases, there was a span of 16 bases. The CDR3 spans 15 residues. The CDR3 spells CASSYSMAGLLEAFF. Here the CDR3 DNA reads TGTGCCAGCAGTTACTCGATGGCGGGTCTCCTGGAAGCTTTCTTT.

This clonotype was seen only once. One base away lies a much larger clone, so this may be a sequencing read error. J is TRBJ1-1 and V is TRBV5-1, with D uncertain. The CDR3 length is 14 residues. Germline loops: CDR1 SGHRS, CDR2 YFSETQ. This CDR3 reads CASSLRAQNTETFF. CDR3 coding DNA: TGCGCCAGCAGCTTACGGGCCCAAAACACTGAAACTTTCTTT.

There are many counts of this clonotype. The V call is TRBV19, the J call TRBJ1-1, with D unclear. The CDR3 extends over 15 amino acids. Trimming cost V 3 bases and J 2 bases, with 13 bases left between them. Germline V lookup: CDR1 LNHDA, CDR2 SQIVND (reference sequence). The CDR3 sequence is CASSMGLGINTEAFF. CDR3 sequence (DNA): TGTGCCAGTAGTATGGGTTTGGGGATTAACACTGAAGCTTTCTTT.

J is TRBJ2-3 and V is TRBV4-3, with 11 bases lining up with TRBD2. Germline CDR1 is LGHNA and CDR2 is YSLEER. This CDR3 spans 16 amino acids. Unmatched junction bases numbered 2, after V lost 1 base and J lost 2 bases. The CDR3 spells CASSQASGGHTDTQYF. CDR3 DNA: TGCGCCAGCAGCCAAGCTAGCGGGGGGCACACAGATACGCAGTATTTT.

This clonotype was detected many times. The rearrangement uses TRBV19 and TRBJ1-1; D is ambiguous. The germline gives CDR1 LNHDA, CDR2 SQIVND (reference sequence). The length of the CDR3 is 12 residues. V was cut by 1 base and J by 2 bases, with 2 bases left in between. CDR3 region: CASSIGNTEAFF. CDR3 DNA sequence: TGTGCCAGTAGTATAGGTAACACTGAAGCTTTCTTT.

This chain joins TRBV11-2 and TRBJ2-1; no reliable D call. CDR3 size: 15 residues. Per the germline V gene, CDR1 is SGHAT and CDR2 is FQNNGV. V was pared by 5 bases and J by 0 bases, with 11 bases between. CDR3 region: CASSAISSSYNEQFF. CDR3 nucleotide sequence: TGTGCCAGCAGCGCAATTAGCAGCTCCTACAATGAGCAGTTCTTC.

The chain is built from TRBV20-1 and TRBJ1-1, with a weak D call TRBD1 (6 bases). The V gene lost 5 bases and the J gene lost 0 bases, with 19 bases spanning the gap. CDR1 is DFQATT, CDR2 SNEGSKA, per germline (reference sequence). The CDR3 length is 16 residues. The CDR3 DNA reads as TGCAGTGCTCCTGACAGGCCTGGGGGAATGAACACTGAAGCTTTCTTT. Protein product: CSAPDRPGGMNTEAFF.

This clonotype was seen many times. The chain is built from TRBV20-1 and TRBJ1-1; no definite D call. With 5 bases removed from V and 1 base from J, the gap between germline ends came to 11 bases. This CDR3 has 13 residues. From germline, CDR1 is DFQATT and CDR2 SNEGSKA (reference sequence). CDR3 amino acids: CSAPPAANTEAFF. The CDR3, as DNA: TGCAGTGCTCCTCCTGCCGCGAACACTGAAGCTTTCTTT.

This clonotype has a count of ten or more. The CDR3 DNA reads as TGTGCCAGCAGTGTGGTCCACGCCGACAGGATGGTCGGTCAGCCCCAGCATTTT. Translation gives CASSVVHADRMVGQPQHF. The chain is built from TRBV6-1 and TRBJ1-5, with D tentatively TRBD1 (6 bases). The CDR3 sequence is 18 residues long. From germline, CDR1 is MNHNS and CDR2 SASEGT. Trimming left V 4 bases short and J 6 bases short, with 25 bases between.

This clonotype came up many times. The chain is built from TRBV7-2 and TRBJ2-7; TRBD2 matches at 10 bases. With 4 bases clipped from V and 3 bases from J, the junction kept 6 bases outside the gene matches. This CDR3 has 15 residues. Germline CDR1 and CDR2: SGHTA and FQGNSA. CDR3 sequence: CASSSSGGPLYEQYF. CDR3 DNA sequence: TGTGCCAGCAGCTCTAGCGGGGGTCCTCTCTACGAGCAGTACTTC. Full variable domain (remainder filled in from reference TRBV7-2 and TRBJ2-7): GAGVSQSPSNKVTEKGKDVELRCDPISGHTALYWYRQSLGQGLEFLIYFQGNSAPDKSGLPSDRFSAERTGGSVSTLTIQRTQQEDSAVYLCASSSSGGPLYEQYFGPGTRLTVT.

In this sample, this clonotype turned up many times. J is TRBJ2-2 and V is TRBV7-9; maybe TRBD1 (6 bases). Trimming took 7 bases from V and 0 from J, leaving 18 bases between them. Germline-derived CDR1 and CDR2 are SEHNR and FQNEAQ (reference sequence). This CDR3 contains 17 residues. CDR3 nucleotide sequence: TGTGCCAGCACGGGACACCTTATACCATCGAACACCGGGGAGCTGTTTTTT. It translates to CASTGHLIPSNTGELFF.

This chain links TRBV12-3 or TRBV12-4 with TRBJ1-6, with a tentative D call TRBD1 (6 bases). The CDR3 totals 16 residues. V gave up 7 bases and J gave up 9 bases, with 22 bases separating them. The CDR3 sequence: CASTSGGHPGVSPLHF. The CDR3 nucleotides read TGTGCCAGCACATCGGGGGGGCATCCGGGTGTTTCACCCCTCCACTTT.

This clonotype has just a few counts. The junction departs from germline at one end; a sequencing error may be responsible. V gene TRBV6-4 combines with J gene TRBJ1-2; 7 bases align to TRBD1. This CDR3 comprises 13 residues. CDR1 is MRHNA and CDR2 is SNTAGT in the germline V gene. CDR3 nucleotide sequence: TGTGCCAGCAGTTACGAGGGGGCCTATGGCTACGCCTTC. Translation gives CASSYEGAYGYAF.

This rearrangement joins TRBV5-1 to TRBJ2-2; maybe TRBD2 (5 bases). V was shortened by 1 base and J by 5 bases, with 6 bases between the two germline ends. The CDR3 spans 13 residues. In germline, CDR1 is SGHRS, CDR2 YFSETQ. In DNA form, the CDR3 reads TGCGCCAGCAGCTTGAGGACTACCGGGGAGCTGTTTTTT. Its protein product is CASSLRTTGELFF.

The sample holds many counts of this clonotype. The chain uses TRBV9 and TRBJ1-5, with D tentatively TRBD1 (5 bases). Germline lookup yields CDR1 SGDLS and CDR2 YYNGEE. V lost 3 bases and J 4 bases, leaving 17 bases between the germline ends. There are 16 residues in the CDR3. The CDR3 DNA sequence: TGTGCCAGCAGCGCAGGAGGAGGGGTAGAAAATCAGCCCCAGCATTTT. Its translation is CASSAGGGVENQPQHF.